This TCR beta chain was profiled in a study of CD8 T cells in ankylosing spondylitis. This clonotype was observed a few times. The target antigen is unknown. TCRdb reanalysed the 5' RACE reads using MiXCR and keeps one entry per CDR3 protein. The table has hundreds of thousands of distinct CDR3 sequences, 15% to 25% seen once. Study results and caveats: Peripheral blood samples showed relatively rare disease-linked clones, and these clones were CD8+. Reports of some motif variants in reactive arthritis synovial fluid and blood predate this one. Enrichment of disease-linked clones was reportedly significant in matched ankylosing spondylitis synovial fluid. Typical of ankylosing spondylitis blood, it appeared, was a TCR beta motif of seven to nine highly homologous variants.

This CDR3 has 15 amino acids. Looked up from germline, CDR1 is SGHRS and CDR2 is YFSETQ. With 1 base removed from V and 5 bases from J, the gap between germline ends came to 15 bases. The V call is TRBV5-1, the J call TRBJ2-5, with D possibly matching TRBD2 (5 bases). The clonotype originates from a male donor with ankylosing spondylitis or in good health (not recorded which). Sequencing used blood, either unsorted or a sorted T cell fraction (not recorded which). CDR3 sequence: CASSLSFASHETQYF. As DNA, the CDR3 is TGCGCCAGCAGCTTGTCTTTCGCTAGCCACGAGACCCAGTACTTC.